The TCR beta chain under discussion was sequenced for a study of blood T cell repertoires in COVID-19. About the research overall: Spain, Italy and the United States supplied samples that represented acute and convalescent COVID-19. T cells, B-cell-depleted T cells, or PBMCs provided the cDNA or gDNA that served as material.

Using immunoSEQ multiplex PCR, the repertoire was profiled, and TCRdb retains in-frame clones only, with some absent. This table holds 70,000 to 85,000 clones, 82% found once. With regard to this clone: Other nucleotide sequences in the sample specify the same CDR3.

The CDR3 runs 14 residues. CDR1 and CDR2 from the germline V gene are MNHEY and SVGAGI. Trimming stripped 5 bases from V and 1 base from J, with 11 bases between. The V gene is TRBV6-5, the J gene TRBJ1-1; a weak D match, TRBD1 (6 bases). This sequence was found in a man older than 75 with acute or convalescent COVID-19. Sequencing used peripheral blood. The CDR3 bases are TGTGCCAGCAGTCCCGGGACACCGAACACTGAAGCTTTCTTT. It encodes CASSPGTPNTEAFF.